The 6 T cell receptor beta chains below were found in one sample sequenced in a study of blood T cell repertoires in COVID-19. The assay was immunoSEQ multiplex PCR, and TCRdb's table has in-frame clones only and misses some. The data show about 270,000 clones, around nine tenths seen once. Sequenced: peripheral blood. These TCRs come from a man aged 40-50 years with active or convalescent COVID-19.

In this sample, this clone turned up once. V gene TRBV5-4 combines with J gene TRBJ2-7; D remains ambiguous. The CDR3 length is 12 residues. The germline gives CDR1 SGHNT, CDR2 YYREEE (reference sequence). V was shortened by 0 bases and J by 4 bases, with 5 bases between the two germline ends. The chain's CDR3 is CASSLDGYEQYF. CDR3 DNA sequence: TGTGCCAGCAGCTTGGACGGGTACGAGCAGTACTTC.

This chain connects TRBV7-6 to TRBJ2-1; D possibly corresponds to TRBD2 (5 bases). This CDR3 is 17 amino acids long. CDR1 SGHVS and CDR2 FNYEAQ come from the germline V gene. V lost 1 base and J lost 2, with 15 bases in between. The CDR3 coding sequence is TGTGCCAGCAGCTTAGTGGGGTCGGGGTTGACCTACAATGAGCAGTTCTTC. It codes for CASSLVGSGLTYNEQFF.

The chain joins TRBV27 to TRBJ1-6; 9 nucleotides line up with TRBD1. The CDR3 is 16 residues long. In germline, CDR1 is MNHEY, CDR2 SMNVEV (reference sequence). J gave up 9 bases and V 0 bases, and 6 bases lay outside the gene matches. In nucleotides, the CDR3 is TGTGCCAGCAGTTTATCTCCGGGACAGGGTGGTTCACCCCTCCACTTT. This encodes CASSLSPGQGGSPLHF.

The chain links TRBV6-5 to TRBJ2-5; 7 positions agree with TRBD2. This CDR3 comprises 11 residues. V was clipped by 8 bases and J by 5 bases; unmatched bases: 2. CDR1 and CDR2 from the germline V gene are MNHEY and SVGAGI. The CDR3 coding sequence is TGTGCCAGCCGACTAGCTGAGACCCAGTACTTC. Amino acids: CASRLAETQYF.

The chain has TRBV7-8 and TRBJ2-3, with D possibly being TRBD2 (5 bases). This CDR3 comprises 16 residues. CDR1 is SGHVS and CDR2 is FQNEAQ in the germline V gene. Trimming shortened V by 4 bases and J by 4 bases, and 18 bases separated the two germline ends. CDR3 nucleotides: TGTGCCAGCAGCTCCCGAACTAGTCCTTCCGCAGATACGCAGTATTTT. Its protein product is CASSSRTSPSADTQYF.

There are a few counts of this clone. The V gene is TRBV7-9, the J gene TRBJ1-3; the D is unclear. This CDR3 is 14 amino acids long. The germline V gene encodes CDR1 SEHNR and CDR2 FQNEAQ (reference sequence). Trimming shortened V by 6 bases and J by 0 bases, and 9 bases separated the two germline ends. This chain's CDR3 is CASREGGSGNTIYF. For the CDR3, the DNA is TGTGCCAGCAGAGAAGGAGGCTCTGGAAACACCATATATTTT.